This passage covers 14 T cell receptor beta chains from one sample sequenced in a study of blood T cell repertoires in COVID-19. TCRdb's table, derived via immunoSEQ multiplex PCR, lists solely in-frame clones and lacks some. Among roughly 33,000 clones, 87% were seen once, and the ten largest hold around a tenth. Sequencing was done on a sample of peripheral blood. Receptors originate from a man older than 75 with active COVID-19.

This sequence joins TRBV24-1 and TRBJ2-1; D remains unclear. V was pared by 0 bases and J by 5 bases, with 4 bases between. Per germline, CDR1 KGHDR and CDR2 SFDVKD. This CDR3 region has 13 residues. CDR3 sequence: CATSDLTDNEQFF. The CDR3 DNA sequence: TGTGCCACCAGTGATTTGACGGACAATGAGCAGTTCTTC.

This rearrangement joins TRBV5-4 to TRBJ1-1; D uncertain. Deletions cut 4 bases from V and 0 bases from J, with 16 bases between. The CDR3 extends over 16 amino acids. Looked up from germline, CDR1 is SGHNT and CDR2 is YYREEE (reference sequence). The CDR3 nucleotides read TGTGCCAGCAGCCCCGGAAGAGGGCAGGTGAACACTGAAGCTTTCTTT. Translation gives CASSPGRGQVNTEAFF.

V and J are TRBV30 and TRBJ1-5; D is uncertain. V dropped 1 base and J dropped 10 bases, with 23 bases sitting between them. The CDR3 covers 16 residues. Germline lookup yields CDR1 GTSNPN and CDR2 SVGIG (reference sequence). CDR3 residues: CAWSGGRRYSSEPQHF. The CDR3 DNA is TGTGCCTGGAGTGGAGGGCGAAGGTATTCGAGTGAACCCCAGCATTTT. The full variable domain, with the rest looked up from reference TRBV30 and TRBJ1-5, is SQTIHQWPATLVQPVGSPLSLECTVEGTSNPNLYWYRQAAGRGLQLLFYSVGIGQISSEVPQNLSASRPQDRQFILSSKKLLLSDSGFYLCAWSGGRRYSSEPQHFGDGTRLSIL.

The chain joins TRBV12-5 to TRBJ2-3; 7 positions agree with TRBD1. Germline CDR1 is LGHNT and CDR2 is FRNRAP. This CDR3 region has 15 residues. V shed 7 bases, J shed 0 bases, and the junction held 7 bases outside the gene matches. CDR3 sequence reads: CASAEGQTSTDTQYF. For the CDR3, the DNA is TGTGCTAGTGCCGAGGGACAGACTAGCACAGATACGCAGTATTTT.

The V and J genes are TRBV18 and TRBJ2-5; 10 positions match TRBD2. Germline CDR1 reads KGHSH; CDR2 reads LQKENI. The CDR3 sequence is 16 residues long. Trimming cost V 3 bases and J 2 bases; bases outside gene matches: 6. This CDR3 is CASSPGLLAGQETQYF. In nucleotides, the CDR3 is TGTGCCAGCTCACCGGGTCTACTAGCGGGGCAAGAGACCCAGTACTTC.

The J gene is TRBJ2-3, the V gene TRBV27; TRBD2 agrees at 9 bases. The CDR3 runs 17 residues. With 6 bases clipped from V and 4 bases from J, the junction kept 14 bases outside the gene matches. From germline, CDR1 is MNHEY and CDR2 SMNVEV (reference sequence). CDR3: CASSGLLAGVVPDTQYF. CDR3 bases: TGTGCCAGCAGCGGATTGTTAGCGGGAGTAGTCCCAGATACGCAGTATTTT.

The rearrangement links TRBV14 to TRBJ1-5; perhaps TRBD1 as D (5 bases). Looked up from germline, CDR1 is SGHDN and CDR2 is FVKESK. The CDR3 totals 13 residues. V gave up 2 bases and J gave up 8 bases, with 10 bases separating them. This CDR3 is CASSQQGSEPQHF. CDR3 DNA sequence: TGTGCCAGCAGCCAACAGGGTTCAGAGCCCCAGCATTTT.

The chain employs TRBV5-1 and TRBJ2-3, with 12 positions matching TRBD2. The CDR3 runs 17 residues. V shed 0 bases, J shed 1 base, and the junction held 3 bases outside the gene matches. Germline CDR1 SGHRS, CDR2 YFSETQ. CDR3 region: CASSLARTSGGTDTQYF. The CDR3 DNA reads as TGCGCCAGCAGCTTGGCCCGGACTAGCGGGGGCACAGATACGCAGTATTTT.

This chain links TRBV19 with TRBJ2-2; no clear D gene. Per the germline V gene, CDR1 is LNHDA and CDR2 is SQIVND (reference sequence). V lost 5 bases and J 3 bases, leaving 7 bases between the germline ends. CDR3 length: 13 residues. Written as DNA, the CDR3 is TGTGCCAGTAGTTTCCGTTACACCGGGGAGCTGTTTTTT. This sequence encodes CASSFRYTGELFF.

The rearrangement links TRBV6-6 to TRBJ1-2; the D gene is possibly TRBD1 (6 bases). This CDR3 region has 13 residues. Germline assignment: CDR1 MNHNY and CDR2 SVGAGI (reference sequence). V gave up 0 bases and J gave up 7 bases, with 9 bases separating them. In DNA form, the CDR3 reads TGTGCCAGCAGTTACTCGACAGGAAGTGGCTACACCTTC. This encodes CASSYSTGSGYTF.

The rearrangement uses TRBV24-1 and TRBJ2-3, with D possibly matching TRBD2 (5 bases). CDR3 length equals 13 residues. Germline V gene data show CDR1 as KGHDR and CDR2 as SFDVKD. Trimming took 6 bases from V and 4 from J, leaving 10 bases between them. The CDR3 loop is CATSLGSPDTQYF. The CDR3 DNA is TGTGCCACCAGTTTGGGGAGTCCAGATACGCAGTATTTT.

The count of this clone is one. This chain links TRBV7-9 with TRBJ2-3; 7 bases match TRBD2. This CDR3 has 15 amino acids. CDR1 and CDR2 from the germline V gene are SEHNR and FQNEAQ (reference sequence). The V segment lost 3 bases and the J segment 5 bases; nucleotides outside the gene matches: 8. CDR3 coding DNA: TGTGCCAGCAGCTTGAGCGGGACGGTGGGAGATACGCAGTATTTT. Amino acid sequence: CASSLSGTVGDTQYF.

The genes are TRBV7-9 and TRBJ2-7; weak D call: TRBD2 (7 bases). Germline CDR1 and CDR2: SEHNR and FQNEAQ (reference sequence). Between the trimmed V and J ends, which lost 1 base and 5 bases, there was a span of 12 bases. This CDR3 region has 14 residues. The CDR3 loop is CASSLEGRGDEQYF. DNA of the CDR3: TGTGCCAGCAGCTTAGAGGGGAGGGGGGACGAGCAGTACTTC. The full variable domain, its missing parts supplied by reference TRBV7-9 and TRBJ2-7, is DTGVSQNPRHKITKRGQNVTFRCDPISEHNRLYWYRQTLGQGPEFLTYFQNEAQLEKSRLLSDRFSAERPKGSFSTLEIQRTEQGDSAMYLCASSLEGRGDEQYFGPGTRLTVT.

Only a few counts were recorded for this clone. The chain employs TRBV19 and TRBJ2-3; D is possibly TRBD1 (6 bases). CDR1 is LNHDA and CDR2 is SQIVND in the germline V gene (reference sequence). V lost 4 bases, J lost 8 bases, and 16 bases lay in between. This CDR3 contains 14 residues. The CDR3 spells CASSNRGQLVTQYF. The CDR3 bases are TGTGCCAGTAGTAACCGCGGACAGCTAGTTACGCAGTATTTT.